This is a list of T cell receptor beta chains from one sample in a study of OX40 agonist ivuxolimab in advanced cancers. Generated by immunoSEQ multiplex PCR, the TCRdb table keeps only in-frame clones and is missing some. The sample shows tens of thousands of clones, around 79% of them seen only once. The sequences come from CD4+ or CD8+ T cells sorted from blood, collected in a trial of the OX40 agonist ivuxolimab. Receptors originate from an adult with an advanced solid tumor such as melanoma, head and neck, liver or kidney cancer. Both conserved end residues are part of each CDR3. D genes are given only for firm matches. The size entry is marked missing in some rows and otherwise reads once, few, many or a size class.

D gene	V gene	J gene	clone size	CDR3 length	CDR3 protein	CDR3 DNA
NA	TRBV7-9	TRBJ1-5	once	14	CASSKTGGGQPQHF	TGTGCCAGCAGCAAAACGGGGGGCGGCCAGCCCCAGCATTTT
NA	TRBV6-5	TRBJ1-6	few	13	CASSIRTSAPLHF	TGTGCCAGCAGCATCCGGACGTCGGCACCCCTCCACTTT
NA	TRBV5-6	TRBJ2-5	NA	13	CASSLTRVETQYF	TGTGCCAGCAGCTTGACCAGGGTAGAGACCCAGTACTTC
TRBD1	TRBV18	TRBJ1-5	NA	12	CASSSTGVAQHF	TGTGCCAGCTCATCTACAGGGGTCGCCCAGCATTTT
TRBD2	TRBV11-3	TRBJ2-7	NA	17	CAAASPQTSGGDPEQYF	TGTGCAGCAGCGTCACCCCAGACTAGCGGGGGGGATCCCGAGCAGTACTTC
NA	TRBV5-4	TRBJ2-7	NA	13	CASSGDGEDEQYF	TGCGCCAGCAGTGGGGACGGCGAGGACGAGCAGTACTTC
NA	TRBV29-1	TRBJ2-7	large	12	CSVSKQGYEQYF	TGCAGCGTCAGCAAACAGGGCTACGAGCAGTACTTC
TRBD2	TRBV7-2	TRBJ2-3	once	17	CASSLVVSGRWGDTQYF	TGTGCCAGCAGCTTAGTTGTCAGCGGGAGGTGGGGAGATACGCAGTATTTT
TRBD2	TRBV5-1	TRBJ2-7	NA	15	CASSLASGDAYEQYF	TGCGCCAGCAGCTTGGCCAGCGGGGATGCCTACGAGCAGTACTTC
NA	TRBV11-3	TRBJ2-1	once	14	CASSLGSSYNEQFF	TGTGCCAGCAGCTTAGGGAGCTCCTACAATGAGCAGTTCTTC
TRBD1	TRBV30	TRBJ1-2	NA	15	CAWSGDRQANYGYTF	TGTGCCTGGAGCGGGGACAGGCAAGCTAACTATGGCTACACCTTC
NA	TRBV30	TRBJ2-7	NA	11	CAWSKVDEQYF	TGTGCCTGGAGTAAGGTGGACGAGCAGTACTTC
NA	TRBV19	TRBJ2-1	NA	13	CASSMSRINEQFF	TGTGCCAGTAGTATGTCCAGGATCAATGAGCAGTTCTTC
NA	TRBV21-1	TRBJ1-1	NA	14	CASSRRGFGAEAFF	TGTGCCAGCAGCAGGAGGGGTTTTGGGGCTGAAGCTTTCTTT
TRBD2	TRBV7-2	TRBJ2-4	NA	15	CASSRQGSGSGIQYF	TGTGCCAGCAGCCGTCAGGGTAGCGGGAGTGGCATTCAGTACTTC
NA	TRBV7-6	TRBJ2-2	NA	15	CASSLFSGDTGELFF	TGTGCCAGCAGCTTATTTTCAGGGGACACCGGGGAGCTGTTTTTT
NA	TRBV6-6	TRBJ2-2	NA	14	CASSYSFRTGELFF	TGTGCCAGCAGTTACTCGTTCCGGACCGGGGAGCTGTTTTTT
TRBD1	TRBV19	TRBJ1-2	NA	13	CASSTRQGEGYTF	TGTGCCAGTAGTACTCGACAGGGTGAAGGCTACACCTTC
TRBD1	TRBV9	TRBJ1-4	NA	15	CASSVGGGEIEKLFF	TGTGCCAGCAGCGTAGGAGGGGGCGAAATTGAAAAACTGTTTTTT
TRBD1	TRBV5-8	TRBJ2-7	NA	15	CASSSIGTGGAEQYF	TGTGCCAGCAGCAGTATTGGGACAGGGGGCGCGGAGCAGTACTTC
NA	TRBV7-2	TRBJ2-5	NA	16	CASSLVGGRSQETQYF	TGTGCCAGCAGCTTAGTGGGTGGGAGGTCCCAAGAGACCCAGTACTTC
NA	TRBV19	TRBJ2-4	NA	17	CASSILGLAVAKNIQYF	TGTGCCAGTAGTATTTTGGGGTTAGCGGTAGCCAAAAACATTCAGTACTTC
NA	TRBV7-6	TRBJ2-3	NA	15	CASSLYAVSTDTQYF	TGTGCCAGCAGCTTGTACGCCGTTAGCACAGATACGCAGTATTTT
NA	TRBV6-5	TRBJ1-1	NA	14	CASRRSDRNTEAFF	TGTGCCAGCAGACGATCGGACAGGAACACTGAAGCTTTCTTT
NA	TRBV6-1	TRBJ2-1	NA	15	CASSAGDLPYNEQFF	TGTGCCAGCAGTGCCGGGGACCTCCCCTACAATGAGCAGTTCTTC
NA	TRBV7-6	TRBJ2-7	NA	15	CASSLVGPTGYEQYF	TGTGCCAGCAGCTTGGTGGGACCTACGGGATACGAGCAGTACTTC
TRBD1	TRBV6-6	TRBJ2-3	NA	15	CAISPGTGDVNTQYF	TGTGCCATCAGTCCCGGGACAGGGGATGTGAATACGCAGTATTTT
NA	TRBV27	TRBJ1-2	NA	16	CASRPNPDSLTYGYTF	TGTGCCAGCAGGCCGAATCCGGACAGTTTGACCTATGGCTACACCTTC
NA	TRBV5-6	TRBJ2-5	once	12	CASSYGRETQYF	TGTGCCAGCAGTTACGGACGGGAGACCCAGTACTTC
NA	TRBV9	TRBJ1-2	NA	15	CASSVATDPLGGYTF	TGTGCCAGCAGCGTAGCTACTGACCCCCTGGGGGGCTACACCTTC
NA	TRBV7-7	TRBJ2-3	once	15	CASSLLGAGTDTQYF	TGTGCCAGCAGCTTATTGGGGGCTGGCACAGATACGCAGTATTTT
NA	TRBV11-1	TRBJ1-2	NA	12	CASSLAGDGYTF	TGTGCCAGCAGCTTGGCAGGGGATGGCTACACCTTC
TRBD1	TRBV7-9	TRBJ2-7	few	18	CASSSGGRDRGLSYEQYF	TGTGCCAGCAGCTCAGGGGGGCGGGACAGGGGCCTCTCCTACGAGCAGTACTTC
NA	TRBV7-2	TRBJ2-5	NA	17	CASSLAGSGGSRETQYF	TGTGCCAGCAGCTTAGCCGGTAGCGGTGGTTCACGAGAGACCCAGTACTTC
NA	TRBV19	TRBJ1-3	NA	16	CASSIRASTLRNTIYF	TGTGCCAGTAGTATCAGGGCCTCCACCCTCAGAAACACCATATATTTT
NA	TRBV6-5	TRBJ2-3	few	14	CASSARGPEDTQYF	TGTGCCAGCAGTGCAAGAGGGCCTGAAGATACGCAGTATTTT
NA	TRBV4-1	TRBJ2-2	NA	17	CASSQVFGGANTGELFF	TGCGCCAGCAGCCAAGTCTTCGGCGGCGCCAACACCGGGGAGCTGTTTTTT
NA	TRBV7-9	TRBJ1-5	medium-sized	17	CASTIFRGSGQDQPQHF	TGTGCCAGCACCATATTCCGGGGAAGTGGTCAAGATCAGCCCCAGCATTTT
NA	TRBV6-5	TRBJ2-7	NA	12	CASSYSSGEQYF	TGTGCCAGCAGTTATTCCTCCGGAGAGCAGTACTTC
NA	TRBV19	TRBJ1-3	NA	13	CASSLTPGNTIYF	TGTGCCAGTAGTCTGACCCCTGGAAACACCATATATTTT
TRBD2	TRBV29-1	TRBJ2-1	few	16	CSVEGLGGRSYNEQFF	TGCAGCGTTGAAGGGCTTGGCGGGAGATCCTACAATGAGCAGTTCTTC
NA	TRBV4-2	TRBJ2-2	NA	17	CASSQDRFSANTGELFF	TGTGCCAGCAGCCAAGATCGGTTTAGCGCGAACACCGGGGAGCTGTTTTTT
NA	TRBV11-3	TRBJ1-3	NA	15	CASSSTPASGNTIYF	TGTGCCAGCAGCTCCACCCCAGCCTCTGGAAACACCATATATTTT
TRBD1	TRBV15	TRBJ1-5	once	16	CATSFGTGGIDQPQHF	TGTGCCACCAGCTTTGGGACAGGGGGGATAGATCAGCCCCAGCATTTT
NA	TRBV5-6	TRBJ1-2	once	13	CASTQGSEYGYTF	TGTGCCAGCACTCAGGGGTCGGAATATGGCTACACCTTC
NA	TRBV19	TRBJ1-1	NA	12	CASSLTNTEAFF	TGTGCCAGTAGTCTGACTAACACTGAAGCTTTCTTT
TRBD1	TRBV29-1	TRBJ2-3	NA	14	CSVQDRGGADTQYF	TGCAGCGTTCAAGACAGGGGGGGCGCAGATACGCAGTATTTT
NA	TRBV5-1	TRBJ2-5	NA	11	CASSLDETQYF	TGCGCCAGCAGCTTGGACGAGACCCAGTACTTC
TRBD2	TRBV13	TRBJ2-7	NA	19	CASSSFIPGLAGGLGEQYF	TGTGCCAGCAGCTCATTCATCCCGGGACTAGCGGGGGGGCTTGGGGAGCAGTACTTC
NA	TRBV7-8	TRBJ2-7	once	15	CASSLAPGAAYEQYF	TGTGCCAGCAGCTTAGCGCCGGGGGCCGCGTACGAGCAGTACTTC
TRBD1	TRBV28	TRBJ1-1	NA	16	CASSPLDRAVNTEAFF	TGTGCCAGCAGCCCACTCGACAGGGCTGTGAACACTGAAGCTTTCTTT
NA	TRBV5-1	TRBJ1-1	NA	14	CASSLVRLGAEAFF	TGCGCCAGCAGCTTGGTGAGGTTGGGCGCTGAAGCTTTCTTT
NA	TRBV27	TRBJ2-7	NA	13	CASRLGPAYEQYF	TGTGCCAGCAGGCTGGGGCCCGCCTACGAGCAGTACTTC